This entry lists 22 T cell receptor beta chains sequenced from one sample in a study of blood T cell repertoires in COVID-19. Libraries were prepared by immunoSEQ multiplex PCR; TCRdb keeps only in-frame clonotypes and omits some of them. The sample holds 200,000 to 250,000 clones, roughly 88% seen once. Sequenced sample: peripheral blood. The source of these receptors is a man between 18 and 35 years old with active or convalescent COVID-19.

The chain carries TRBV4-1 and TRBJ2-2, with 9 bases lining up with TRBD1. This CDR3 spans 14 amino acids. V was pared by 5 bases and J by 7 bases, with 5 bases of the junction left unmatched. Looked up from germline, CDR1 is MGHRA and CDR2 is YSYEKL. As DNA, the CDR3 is TGCGCCAGCAGCTGGGACAGGGAGGGCGGGGAGCTGTTTTTT. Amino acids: CASSWDREGGELFF.

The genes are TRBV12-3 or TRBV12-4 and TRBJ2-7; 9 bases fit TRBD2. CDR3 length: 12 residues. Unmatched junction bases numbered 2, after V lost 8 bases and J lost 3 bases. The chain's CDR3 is CASSTSGYEQYF. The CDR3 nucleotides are TGTGCCAGCTCGACTAGCGGCTACGAGCAGTACTTC.

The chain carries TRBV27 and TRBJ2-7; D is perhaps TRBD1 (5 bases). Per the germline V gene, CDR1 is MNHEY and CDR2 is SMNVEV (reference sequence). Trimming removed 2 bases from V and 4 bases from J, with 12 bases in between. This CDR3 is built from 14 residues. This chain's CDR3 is CASSLQGGFYEQYF. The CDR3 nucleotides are TGTGCCAGCAGTTTACAGGGTGGATTTTACGAGCAGTACTTC.

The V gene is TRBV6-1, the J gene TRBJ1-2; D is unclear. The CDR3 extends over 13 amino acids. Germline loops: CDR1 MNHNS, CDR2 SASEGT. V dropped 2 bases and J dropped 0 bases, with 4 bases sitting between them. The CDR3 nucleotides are TGTGCCAGCAGTGAAACAGCTAACTATGGCTACACCTTC. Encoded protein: CASSETANYGYTF.

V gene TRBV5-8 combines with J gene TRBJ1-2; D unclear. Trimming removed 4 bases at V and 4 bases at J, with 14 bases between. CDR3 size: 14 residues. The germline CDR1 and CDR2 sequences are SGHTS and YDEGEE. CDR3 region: CASSQSGYFYGYTF. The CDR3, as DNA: TGTGCCAGCAGCCAGAGCGGTTACTTCTATGGCTACACCTTC.

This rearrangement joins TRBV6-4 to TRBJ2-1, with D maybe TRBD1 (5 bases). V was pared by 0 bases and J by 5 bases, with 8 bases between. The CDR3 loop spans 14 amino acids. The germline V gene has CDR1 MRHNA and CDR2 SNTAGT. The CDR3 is CASSDSSGHNEQFF. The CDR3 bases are TGTGCCAGCAGTGACTCCTCAGGGCACAATGAGCAGTTCTTC.

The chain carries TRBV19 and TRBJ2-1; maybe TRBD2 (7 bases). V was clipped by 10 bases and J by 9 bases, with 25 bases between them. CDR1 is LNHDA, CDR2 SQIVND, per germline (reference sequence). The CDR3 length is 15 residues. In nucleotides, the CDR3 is TGTGCCACCAATAAAGCCGGGGGGCAAGGGGGTGAGCAGTTCTTC. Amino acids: CATNKAGGQGGEQFF.

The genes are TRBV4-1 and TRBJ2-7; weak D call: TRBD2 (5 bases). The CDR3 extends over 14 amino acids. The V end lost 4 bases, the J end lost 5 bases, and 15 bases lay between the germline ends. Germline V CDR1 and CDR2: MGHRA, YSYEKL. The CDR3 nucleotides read TGCGCCAGCAGCCGTGGAGGCACCCTTGACGAGCAGTACTTC. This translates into CASSRGGTLDEQYF.

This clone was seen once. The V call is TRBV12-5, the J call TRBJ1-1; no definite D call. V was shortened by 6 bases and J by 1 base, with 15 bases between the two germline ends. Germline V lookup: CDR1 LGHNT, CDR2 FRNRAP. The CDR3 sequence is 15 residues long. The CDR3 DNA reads TGTGCTAGTGGAACCAGCGGGCTGGGGAACACTGAAGCTTTCTTT. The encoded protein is CASGTSGLGNTEAFF. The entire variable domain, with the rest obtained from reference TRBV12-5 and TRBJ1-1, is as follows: DARVTQTPRHKVTEMGQEVTMRCQPILGHNTVFWYRQTMMQGLELLAYFRNRAPLDDSGMPKDRFSAEMPDATLATLKIQPSEPRDSAVYFCASGTSGLGNTEAFFGQGTRLTVV.

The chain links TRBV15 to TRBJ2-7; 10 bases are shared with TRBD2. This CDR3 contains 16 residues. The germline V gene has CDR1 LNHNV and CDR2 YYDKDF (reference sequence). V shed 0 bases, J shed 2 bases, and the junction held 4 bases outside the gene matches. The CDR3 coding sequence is TGTGCCACCAGCAGAGATCTAGCGGGAGCGACCTACGAGCAGTACTTC. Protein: CATSRDLAGATYEQYF.

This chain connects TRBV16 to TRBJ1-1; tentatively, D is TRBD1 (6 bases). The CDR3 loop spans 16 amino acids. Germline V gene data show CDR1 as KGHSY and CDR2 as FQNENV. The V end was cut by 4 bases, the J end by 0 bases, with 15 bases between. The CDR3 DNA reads TGTGCCAGCAGCCCGCAGCCGAGACAGGTGAACACTGAAGCTTTCTTT. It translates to CASSPQPRQVNTEAFF.

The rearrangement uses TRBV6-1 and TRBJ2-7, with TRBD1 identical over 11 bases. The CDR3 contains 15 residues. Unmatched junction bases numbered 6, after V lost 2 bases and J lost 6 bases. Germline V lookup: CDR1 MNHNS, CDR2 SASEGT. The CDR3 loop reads CASSELGQGAVEQYF. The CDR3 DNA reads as TGTGCCAGCAGTGAACTCGGACAGGGGGCAGTCGAGCAGTACTTC.

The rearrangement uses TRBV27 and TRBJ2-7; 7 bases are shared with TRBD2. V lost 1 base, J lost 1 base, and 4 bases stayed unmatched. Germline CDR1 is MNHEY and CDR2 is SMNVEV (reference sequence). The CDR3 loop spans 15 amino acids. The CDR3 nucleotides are TGTGCCAGCAGTTTATTCGGTAGCGGGTCCTACGAGCAGTACTTC. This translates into CASSLFGSGSYEQYF.

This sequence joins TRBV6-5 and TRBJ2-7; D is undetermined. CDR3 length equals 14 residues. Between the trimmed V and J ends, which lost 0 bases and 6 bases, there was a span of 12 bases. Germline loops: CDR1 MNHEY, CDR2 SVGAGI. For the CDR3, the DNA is TGTGCCAGCAGTTACTCCCCCAACTCGGGCGAGCAGTACTTC. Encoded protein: CASSYSPNSGEQYF.

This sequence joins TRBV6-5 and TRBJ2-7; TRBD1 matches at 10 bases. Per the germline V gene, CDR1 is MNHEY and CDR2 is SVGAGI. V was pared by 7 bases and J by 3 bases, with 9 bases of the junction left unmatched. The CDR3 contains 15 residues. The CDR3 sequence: CASTTMGTGVYEQYF. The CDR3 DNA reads TGTGCCAGCACAACAATGGGGACAGGGGTCTACGAGCAGTACTTC.

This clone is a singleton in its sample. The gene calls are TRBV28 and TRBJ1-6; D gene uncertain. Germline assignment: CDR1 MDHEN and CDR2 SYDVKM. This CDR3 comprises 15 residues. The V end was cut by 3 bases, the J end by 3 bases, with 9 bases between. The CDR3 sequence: CASSFFGIYNSPLHF. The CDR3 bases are TGTGCCAGCAGTTTCTTCGGGATCTATAATTCACCCCTCCACTTT.

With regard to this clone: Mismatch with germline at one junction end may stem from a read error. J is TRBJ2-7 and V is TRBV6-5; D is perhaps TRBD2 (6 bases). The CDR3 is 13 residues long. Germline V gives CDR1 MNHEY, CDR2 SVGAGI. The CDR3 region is CASSYSLEGRLIF. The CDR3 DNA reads TGTGCCAGCAGTTACTCGTTGGAGGGTCGACTGATCTTC.

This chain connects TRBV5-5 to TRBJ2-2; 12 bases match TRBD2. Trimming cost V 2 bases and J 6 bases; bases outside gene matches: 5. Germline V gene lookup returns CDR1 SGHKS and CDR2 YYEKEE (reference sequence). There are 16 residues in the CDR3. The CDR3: CASSLSTSGSAGELFF. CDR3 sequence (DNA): TGTGCCAGCAGCTTATCGACTAGCGGGAGCGCCGGGGAGCTGTTTTTT.

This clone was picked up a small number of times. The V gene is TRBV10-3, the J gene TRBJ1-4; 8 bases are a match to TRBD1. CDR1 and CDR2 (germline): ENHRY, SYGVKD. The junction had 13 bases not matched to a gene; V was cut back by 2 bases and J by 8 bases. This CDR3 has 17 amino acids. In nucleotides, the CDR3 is TGTGCCATCAGTGAGGCAGGGGGCACACACGGCGTGGAAAAACTGTTTTTT. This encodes CAISEAGGTHGVEKLFF.

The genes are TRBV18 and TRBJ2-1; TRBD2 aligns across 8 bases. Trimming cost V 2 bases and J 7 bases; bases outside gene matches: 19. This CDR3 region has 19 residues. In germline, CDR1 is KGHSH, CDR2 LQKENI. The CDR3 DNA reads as TGTGCCAGCTCACCATTCCGGGTTTTGGCGGGAGGCGAGGGGAATGAGCAGTTCTTC. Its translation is CASSPFRVLAGGEGNEQFF.

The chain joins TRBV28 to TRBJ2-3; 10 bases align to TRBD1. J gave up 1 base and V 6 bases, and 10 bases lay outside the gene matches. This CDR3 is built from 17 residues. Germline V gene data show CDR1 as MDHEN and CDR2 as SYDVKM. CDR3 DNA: TGTGCCAGCAGCCCAATGACAGGGGGCGGGGGCACAGATACGCAGTATTTT. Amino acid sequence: CASSPMTGGGGTDTQYF.

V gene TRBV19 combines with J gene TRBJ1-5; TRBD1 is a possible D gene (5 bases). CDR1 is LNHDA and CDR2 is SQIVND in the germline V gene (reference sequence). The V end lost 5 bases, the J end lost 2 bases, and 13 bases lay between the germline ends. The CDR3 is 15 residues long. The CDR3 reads CASSHRQGGNQPQHF. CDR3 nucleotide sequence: TGTGCCAGTAGTCATAGGCAGGGTGGCAATCAGCCCCAGCATTTT. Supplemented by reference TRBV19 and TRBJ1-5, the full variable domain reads DGGITQSPKYLFRKEGQNVTLSCEQNLNHDAMYWYRQDPGQGLRLIYYSQIVNDFQKGDIAEGYSVSREKKESFPLTVTSAQKNPTAFYLCASSHRQGGNQPQHFGDGTRLSIL.